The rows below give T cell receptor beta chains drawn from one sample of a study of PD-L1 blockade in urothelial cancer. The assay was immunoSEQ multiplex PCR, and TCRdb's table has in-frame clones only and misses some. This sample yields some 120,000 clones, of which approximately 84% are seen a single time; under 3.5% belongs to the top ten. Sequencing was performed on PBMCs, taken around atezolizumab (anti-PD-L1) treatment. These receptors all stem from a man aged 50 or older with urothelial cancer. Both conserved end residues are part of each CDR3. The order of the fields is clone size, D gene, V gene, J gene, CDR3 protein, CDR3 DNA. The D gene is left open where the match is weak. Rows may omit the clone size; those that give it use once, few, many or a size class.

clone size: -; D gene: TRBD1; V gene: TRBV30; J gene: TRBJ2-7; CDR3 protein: CAWSTGVSYEQYF; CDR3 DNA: TGTGCCTGGAGTACAGGGGTTTCCTACGAGCAGTACTTC
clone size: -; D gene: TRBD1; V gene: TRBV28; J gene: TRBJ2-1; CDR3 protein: CASSLPQGTVGNEQFF; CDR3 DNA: TGTGCCAGCAGTTTACCCCAGGGGACAGTTGGCAATGAGCAGTTCTTC
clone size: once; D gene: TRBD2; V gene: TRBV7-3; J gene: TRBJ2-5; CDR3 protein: CASSLMGGRLETQYF; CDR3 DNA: TGTGCCAGCAGCTTAATGGGCGGGAGACTGGAGACCCAGTACTTC
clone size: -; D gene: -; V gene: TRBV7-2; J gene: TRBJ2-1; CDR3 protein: CASSLQSYNEQFF; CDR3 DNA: TGTGCCAGCAGCTTACAGTCCTACAATGAGCAGTTCTTC
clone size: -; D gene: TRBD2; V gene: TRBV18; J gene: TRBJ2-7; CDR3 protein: CASSPAGTSGRYEQYF; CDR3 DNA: TGTGCCAGCTCACCAGCCGGGACTAGCGGCCGCTACGAGCAGTACTTC
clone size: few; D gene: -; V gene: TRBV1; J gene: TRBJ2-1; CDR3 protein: CTSSQERRERANEQFF; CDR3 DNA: TGCACCAGCAGCCAAGAACGGCGGGAGCGGGCCAATGAGCAGTTCTTC
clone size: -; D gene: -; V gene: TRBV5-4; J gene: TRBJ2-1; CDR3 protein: CASSLVDNEQFF; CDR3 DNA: TGTGCCAGCAGCTTGGTCGACAATGAGCAGTTCTTC
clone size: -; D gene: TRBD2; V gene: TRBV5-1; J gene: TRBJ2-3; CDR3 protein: CASSLGTSGRATDTQYF; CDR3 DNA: TGCGCCAGCAGCTTGGGAACTAGCGGGAGGGCCACAGATACGCAGTATTTT
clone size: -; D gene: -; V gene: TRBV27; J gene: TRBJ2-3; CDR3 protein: CASSKLERTDTQYF; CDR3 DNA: TGTGCCAGCAGCAAACTCGAACGCACAGATACGCAGTATTTT
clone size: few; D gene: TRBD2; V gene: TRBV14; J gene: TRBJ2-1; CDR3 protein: CASSQGGSKFNEQFF; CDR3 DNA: TGTGCCAGCAGCCAAGGCGGGAGCAAATTCAATGAGCAGTTCTTC
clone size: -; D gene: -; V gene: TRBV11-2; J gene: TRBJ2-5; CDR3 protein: CASSLGSWGPETQYF; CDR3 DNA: TGTGCCAGCAGCTTAGGGTCGTGGGGGCCAGAGACCCAGTACTTC
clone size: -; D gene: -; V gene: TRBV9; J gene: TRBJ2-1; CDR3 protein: CASSVQGISYNEQFF; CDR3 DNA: TGTGCCAGCAGCGTACAGGGGATCTCCTACAATGAGCAGTTCTTC
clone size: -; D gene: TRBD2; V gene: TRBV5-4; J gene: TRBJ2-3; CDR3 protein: CASSLKLAASTDTQYF; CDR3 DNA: TGTGCCAGCAGCCTTAAGCTAGCGGCTAGCACAGATACGCAGTATTTT
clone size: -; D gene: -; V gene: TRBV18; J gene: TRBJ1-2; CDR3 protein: CASSPNRANYGYTF; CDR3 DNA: TGTGCCAGCTCACCAAACCGAGCTAACTATGGCTACACCTTC